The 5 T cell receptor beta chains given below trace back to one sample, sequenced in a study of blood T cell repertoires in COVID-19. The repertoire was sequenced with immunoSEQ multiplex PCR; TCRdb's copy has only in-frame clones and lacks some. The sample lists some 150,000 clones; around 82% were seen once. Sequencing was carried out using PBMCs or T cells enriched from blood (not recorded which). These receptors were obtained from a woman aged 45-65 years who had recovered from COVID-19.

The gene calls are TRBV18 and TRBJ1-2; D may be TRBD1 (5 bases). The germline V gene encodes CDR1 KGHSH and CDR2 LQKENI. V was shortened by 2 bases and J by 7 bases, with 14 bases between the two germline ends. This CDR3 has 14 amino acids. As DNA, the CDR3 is TGTGCCAGCTCACCAGAGATGGTAGGGGCTGGCTACACCTTC. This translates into CASSPEMVGAGYTF.

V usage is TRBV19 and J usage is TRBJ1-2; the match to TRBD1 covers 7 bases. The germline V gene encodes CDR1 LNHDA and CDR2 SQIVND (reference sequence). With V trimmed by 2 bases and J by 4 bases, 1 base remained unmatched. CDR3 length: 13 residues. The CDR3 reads CASSIRDSYGYTF. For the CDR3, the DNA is TGTGCCAGTAGTATAAGGGACAGCTATGGCTACACCTTC.

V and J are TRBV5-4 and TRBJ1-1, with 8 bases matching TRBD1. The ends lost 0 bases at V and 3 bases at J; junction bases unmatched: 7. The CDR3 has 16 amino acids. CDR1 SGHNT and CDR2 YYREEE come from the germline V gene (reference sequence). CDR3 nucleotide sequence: TGTGCCAGCAGCTTGGGGGGCGCACAGGGGGACACTGAAGCTTTCTTT. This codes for CASSLGGAQGDTEAFF.

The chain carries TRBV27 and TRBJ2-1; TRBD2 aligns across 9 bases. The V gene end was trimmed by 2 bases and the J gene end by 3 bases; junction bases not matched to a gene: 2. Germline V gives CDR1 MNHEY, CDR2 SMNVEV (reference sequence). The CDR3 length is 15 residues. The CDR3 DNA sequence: TGTGCCAGCAGTTTAGGTAGCGGGGGCTACAATGAGCAGTTCTTC. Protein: CASSLGSGGYNEQFF.

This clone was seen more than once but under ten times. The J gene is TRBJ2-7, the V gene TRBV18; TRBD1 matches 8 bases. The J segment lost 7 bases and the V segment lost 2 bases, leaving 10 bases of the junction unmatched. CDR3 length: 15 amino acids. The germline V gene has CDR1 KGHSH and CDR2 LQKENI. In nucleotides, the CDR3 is TGTGCCAGCTCACCATCACAGGGGGTAGATGGAGAGCAGTACGTC. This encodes CASSPSQGVDGEQYV.